The sequence of this TCR beta chain was determined in a study of T cell changes during pregnancy in multiple sclerosis. The protocol was immunoSEQ multiplex PCR, while the TCRdb copy is restricted to in-frame clones and leaves out a portion. The sample records more than 85,000 clones, approximately 94% being singletons. Trimming removed 6 bases from V and 0 bases from J, with 15 bases in between. Germline V CDR1 and CDR2: LNHDA, SQIVND (reference sequence). The CDR3 is made up of 16 amino acids. The sample in question was peripheral blood, obtained before pregnancy. The source of this sequence is a female donor with multiple sclerosis, enrolled in a pregnancy study. V usage is TRBV19 and J usage is TRBJ2-1, with D possibly TRBD2 on 6 matching bases. The CDR3 DNA reads as TGTGCCAGTAGACAATCGGCGGGAAGCTCCTACAATGAGCAGTTCTTC. Amino acid sequence: CASRQSAGSSYNEQFF.